The T cell receptor (beta chain) described here comes from a study of blood T cell repertoires in COVID-19. Study as a whole: Spain, Italy and the United States supplied samples that represented acute and convalescent COVID-19. In each case, the material was cDNA or gDNA derived from T cells, B-cell-depleted T cells, or PBMCs.

How the authors handled the data: Counts of nucleated cells, estimated from reference gene primer amplification, were obtained. Sequenced by immunoSEQ multiplex PCR; TCRdb stores in-frame clones only, minus some. Clone size and the V and J calls come from that table; the DNA yielded D and trimming. The profile shows 130,000 to 150,000 clones, 79% of them singletons. Germline CDR1 reads SGHTS; CDR2 reads YDEGEE. V shed 1 base and J shed 6 bases, with 11 bases lying between them. CDR3 length: 13 amino acids. Seattle's enrolled individuals joined amid active infection and were then monitored longitudinally.

The material sequenced was peripheral blood. This clonotype originated in a woman aged 70-85 years with COVID-19, enrolled during active disease. This sequence joins TRBV5-8 and TRBJ2-7, with D possibly TRBD1 on 6 matching bases. CDR3 in DNA: TGTGCCAGCAGCTTGACAGGGCCCGGCGAGCAGTACTTC. This translates into CASSLTGPGEQYF.